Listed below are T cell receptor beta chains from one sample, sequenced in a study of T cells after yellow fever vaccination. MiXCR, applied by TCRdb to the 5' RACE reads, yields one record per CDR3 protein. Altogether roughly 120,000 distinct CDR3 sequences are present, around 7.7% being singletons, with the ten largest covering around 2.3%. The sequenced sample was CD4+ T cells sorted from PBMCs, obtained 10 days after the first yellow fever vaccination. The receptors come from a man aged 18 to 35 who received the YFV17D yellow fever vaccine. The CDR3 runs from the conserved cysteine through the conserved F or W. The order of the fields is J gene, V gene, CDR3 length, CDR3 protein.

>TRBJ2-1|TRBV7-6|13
CASSFKGRNEQFF
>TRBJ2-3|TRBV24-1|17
CATSDPAEGDSTDTQYF
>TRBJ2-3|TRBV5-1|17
CASSLAMRGSRTDTQYF
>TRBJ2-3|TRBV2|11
CASRGIGTQYF
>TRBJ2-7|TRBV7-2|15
CASSLSRGPAYEQYF
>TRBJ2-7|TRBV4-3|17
CASSQEISSGDSYEQYF
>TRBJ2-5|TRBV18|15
CASSPSEGARETQYF
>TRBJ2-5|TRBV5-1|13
CASTVQGKETQYF
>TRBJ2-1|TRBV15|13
CATSIWTGNEQFF
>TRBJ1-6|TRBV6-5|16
CASITHRSSYNSPLHF
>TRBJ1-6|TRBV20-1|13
CSAFQTGGETLHF
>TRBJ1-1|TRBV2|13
CASSPEVGTEAFF
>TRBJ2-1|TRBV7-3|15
CASSLYGGAGNEQFF
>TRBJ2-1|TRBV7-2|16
CASSLQGSTSYNEQFF